Sequencing of this T cell receptor beta chain was carried out in a study of cytomegalovirus exposure and HLA in healthy donors. The assay was immunoSEQ multiplex PCR, and TCRdb's table has in-frame clones only and misses some. The sample has approximately 120,000 clones; around 94% are singletons. The receptor was derived from a young woman in good health and CMV-seronegative. Sequenced sample: PBMCs.

In nucleotides, the CDR3 is TGCGCCAGCAGCCCGACTGGACAGGGCCATCAGCCCCAGCATTTT. Translation: CASSPTGQGHQPQHF. The chain couples TRBV4-1 to TRBJ1-5; 8 nucleotides agree with TRBD1. The V and J ends lost 4 bases and 5 bases, in that order; junction bases with no gene match: 7. The CDR3 spans 15 residues. Germline-derived CDR1 and CDR2 are MGHRA and YSYEKL.